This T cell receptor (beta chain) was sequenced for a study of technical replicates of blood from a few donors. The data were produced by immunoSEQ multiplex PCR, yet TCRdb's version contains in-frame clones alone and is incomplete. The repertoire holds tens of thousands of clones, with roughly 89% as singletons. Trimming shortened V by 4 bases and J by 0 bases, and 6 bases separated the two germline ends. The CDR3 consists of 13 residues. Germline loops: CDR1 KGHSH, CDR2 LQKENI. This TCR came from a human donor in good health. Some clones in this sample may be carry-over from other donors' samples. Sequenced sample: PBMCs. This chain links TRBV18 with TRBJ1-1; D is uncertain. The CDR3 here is CASSQGVNTEAFF. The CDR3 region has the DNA TGTGCCAGCTCACAGGGAGTGAACACTGAAGCTTTCTTT. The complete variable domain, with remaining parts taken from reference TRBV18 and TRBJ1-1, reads NAGVMQNPRHLVRRRGQEARLRCSPMKGHSHVYWYRQLPEEGLKFMVYLQKENIIDESGMPKERFSAEFPKEGPSILRIQQVVRGDSAAYFCASSQGVNTEAFFGQGTRLTVV.